The sequence of this T cell receptor (beta chain) was determined in a study of response to subunit inactivated influenza vaccine. Per the germline V gene, CDR1 is MNHEY and CDR2 is SVGAGI. Trimming pared 0 bases from V and 6 bases from J, leaving 18 bases between. There are 16 residues in the CDR3. From the RT-PCR reads, TCRdb called clonotypes with MiXCR, one entry per CDR3 protein. The top ten hold around 12% of the sample, which has fewer than 600,000 distinct CDR3 sequences, around 7.9% seen once. V is TRBV6-5 and J is TRBJ2-7; a weak D match, TRBD1 (6 bases). The sequence was obtained from a man between 50 and 75 years old who received an inactivated influenza vaccine. Sequences were derived from PBMCs from blood, sampled less than 30 months after vaccination. CDR3 region: CASSYSRLALGGEQYF. The CDR3 DNA is TGTGCCAGCAGTTACTCGAGGCTGGCCTTAGGGGGCGAGCAGTACTTC.